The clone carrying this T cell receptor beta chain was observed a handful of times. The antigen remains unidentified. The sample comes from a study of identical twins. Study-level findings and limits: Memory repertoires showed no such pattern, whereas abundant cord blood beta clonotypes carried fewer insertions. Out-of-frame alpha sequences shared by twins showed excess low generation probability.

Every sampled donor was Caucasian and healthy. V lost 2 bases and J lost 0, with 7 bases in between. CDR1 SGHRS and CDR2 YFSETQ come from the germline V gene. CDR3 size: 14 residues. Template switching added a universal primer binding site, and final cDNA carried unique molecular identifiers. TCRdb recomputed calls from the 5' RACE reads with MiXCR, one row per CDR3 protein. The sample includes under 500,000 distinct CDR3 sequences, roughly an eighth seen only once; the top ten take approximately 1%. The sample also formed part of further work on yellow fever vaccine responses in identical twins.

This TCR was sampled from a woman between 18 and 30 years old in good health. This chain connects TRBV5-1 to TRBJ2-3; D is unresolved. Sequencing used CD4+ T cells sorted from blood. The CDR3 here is CASSFDASTDTQYF. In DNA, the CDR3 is TGCGCCAGCAGCTTTGACGCTAGCACAGATACGCAGTATTTT.